Sequencing of this T cell receptor (beta chain) was carried out in a study of blood T cell repertoires in COVID-19. The data were produced by immunoSEQ multiplex PCR, yet TCRdb's version contains in-frame clones alone and is incomplete. The table records approximately 210,000 clones, roughly 79% of them present only once. Ages ranged from about 18 to 89 years, with residence in 24 US areas. The source of this sequence is a woman aged 45-60 years with acute COVID-19. The sequenced sample was PBMCs or T cells enriched from blood (not recorded which).

The CDR3 DNA follows: TGTGCCAGCAGCTTGGGCCGGACAAACCAAGAGACCCAGTACTTC. It specifies CASSLGRTNQETQYF. The gene calls are TRBV11-3 and TRBJ2-5, with D maybe TRBD1 (5 bases). V was clipped by 3 bases and J by 0 bases, with 11 bases between them. CDR3 length: 15 amino acids. Germline CDR1 reads SGHNT; CDR2 reads YENEEA. Combining the CDR3 with reference TRBV11-3 and TRBJ2-5 gives the whole variable domain EAGVVQSPRYKIIEKKQPVAFWCNPISGHNTLYWYLQNLGQGPELLIRYENEEAVDDSQLPKDRFSAERLKGVDSTLKIQPAELGDSAVYLCASSLGRTNQETQYFGPGTRLLVL.